The clone carrying this T cell receptor beta chain was seen just once. This CDR3 contains 15 residues. Losses at the gene ends were 4 bases for V and 6 bases for J; bases not matched to a gene: 11. Germline V lookup: CDR1 SGDLS, CDR2 YYNGEE. In the study's own analysis: Amplification from reference gene primers served as the basis for estimated nucleated cell counts. Data came from immunoSEQ multiplex PCR; TCRdb stores just in-frame clones and leaves some out. The V and J calls and clone size were taken over from that table, and D and trimming were inferred from the DNA. The data hold under 200,000 clones, with approximately 88% observed a single time. This sample was included in a study of blood T cell repertoires in COVID-19. Study information: Donors in the United States, Italy and Spain gave samples during acute or convalescent COVID-19.

Participants reported their clinical history, and cohort assignment relied on those reports. The study counted Cohort 3 donors as recovered given two negative PCRs, clearance, or symptom resolution. The source of this sequence is a woman aged 60-70 years who had recovered from COVID-19. The material sequenced was PBMCs or T cells enriched from blood (not recorded which). The J gene is TRBJ2-7, the V gene TRBV9; 9 nucleotides agree with TRBD1. CDR3 amino acids: CASSSQTGGLGEQYF. DNA for the CDR3: TGTGCCAGCAGCTCCCAGACAGGGGGTCTAGGCGAGCAGTACTTC. Together with reference TRBV9 and TRBJ2-7, the CDR3 gives the full variable domain: DSGVTQTPKHLITATGQRVTLRCSPRSGDLSVYWYQQSLDQGLQFLIQYYNGEERAKGNILERFSAQQFPDLHSELNLSSLELGDSALYFCASSSQTGGLGEQYFGPGTRLTVT.